Following are 26 T cell receptor beta chains from one sample sequenced in a study of T cell responses to AZD1222 COVID-19 vaccine. The table came from immunoSEQ multiplex PCR; TCRdb's copy has only in-frame clones and leaves some out. This table has roughly 120,000 clones, around 89% appearing once. Sequenced here: peripheral blood, sampled 28 days after the second AZD1222 dose. The source of these receptors is an adult who received the AZD1222 COVID-19 vaccine.

This chain links TRBV30 with TRBJ2-3, with D unresolved. Germline-derived CDR1 and CDR2 are GTSNPN and SVGIG (reference sequence). This CDR3 has 15 residues. V was clipped by 4 bases and J by 3 bases, with 17 bases between them. The CDR3 sequence is CAWNTGYGRTDTQYF. CDR3 DNA: TGTGCCTGGAACACCGGGTACGGCAGGACAGATACGCAGTATTTT. The complete variable domain, with remaining parts taken from reference TRBV30 and TRBJ2-3, reads SQTIHQWPATLVQPVGSPLSLECTVEGTSNPNLYWYRQAAGRGLQLLFYSVGIGQISSEVPQNLSASRPQDRQFILSSKKLLLSDSGFYLCAWNTGYGRTDTQYFGPGTRLTVL.

This chain links TRBV6-8 with TRBJ2-7; D remains ambiguous. Trimming removed 7 bases at V and 5 bases at J, with 15 bases between. Germline-derived CDR1 and CDR2 are MNHGY and SAAAGT. This CDR3 has 13 residues. CDR3 sequence (DNA): TGTGCCAGCACCAATGCTGCACGAAACGAGCAGTACTTC. Protein product: CASTNAARNEQYF.

V is TRBV4-1 and J is TRBJ2-3; TRBD1 agrees at 9 bases. The CDR3 is 13 amino acids. Germline assignment: CDR1 MGHRA and CDR2 YSYEKL. The J segment lost 3 bases and the V segment lost 6 bases, leaving 1 base of the junction unmatched. The CDR3 bases are TGCGCCAGCAGAGGACAGGGGACAGATACGCAGTATTTT. Its protein product is CASRGQGTDTQYF.

This sequence joins TRBV10-3 and TRBJ1-5; D remains ambiguous. The CDR3 is 15 amino acids. Trimming stripped 0 bases from V and 3 bases from J, with 9 bases between. Germline V lookup: CDR1 ENHRY, CDR2 SYGVKD. The CDR3 sequence: CAISESGRNNQPQHF. Here the CDR3 DNA reads TGTGCCATCAGTGAGTCGGGGAGGAACAATCAGCCCCAGCATTTT.

This chain links TRBV5-8 with TRBJ1-5; 7 nucleotides align to TRBD1. The CDR3 loop spans 16 amino acids. Germline V gives CDR1 SGHTS, CDR2 YDEGEE. V shed 4 bases, J shed 0 bases, and the junction held 7 bases outside the gene matches. The CDR3 sequence is CASSPGTDYSNQPQHF. The CDR3 nucleotides read TGTGCCAGCAGCCCCGGGACAGATTATAGCAATCAGCCCCAGCATTTT.

The chain carries TRBV6-4 and TRBJ2-1; a weak D match, TRBD1 (5 bases). The CDR3 is made up of 13 amino acids. Trimming stripped 8 bases from V and 9 bases from J, with 17 bases between. CDR1 is MRHNA and CDR2 is SNTAGT in the germline V gene. CDR3 in amino acids: CASGAQGISEQFF. CDR3 nucleotide sequence: TGTGCCAGCGGGGCCCAGGGTATCAGTGAGCAGTTCTTC.

This clone was recorded a few times. The chain carries TRBV15 and TRBJ1-2; D is unresolved. CDR3 length: 13 residues. From germline, CDR1 is LNHNV and CDR2 YYDKDF (reference sequence). V shed 1 base and J shed 4 bases, with 7 bases lying between them. The CDR3 region is CATSRGVIYGYTF. CDR3 bases: TGTGCCACCAGCAGAGGAGTGATCTATGGCTACACCTTC.

The chain uses TRBV2 and TRBJ1-1; 8 nucleotides agree with TRBD1. CDR3 length: 14 residues. V lost 6 bases, J lost 1 base, and 4 bases stayed unmatched. In germline, CDR1 is SNHLY, CDR2 FYNNEI. The DNA of the CDR3 is TGTGCCAGCAGGGCCGGGACAGGGAACACTGAAGCTTTCTTT. Amino acids: CASRAGTGNTEAFF.

The V and J genes are TRBV7-7 and TRBJ1-3; D is unclear. This CDR3 has 13 residues. Germline V gives CDR1 SSHAT, CDR2 FNYEAQ (reference sequence). V dropped 5 bases and J dropped 3 bases, with 8 bases sitting between them. The CDR3 coding sequence is TGTGCCAGCAGCCCCCAGAATGGAAACACCATATATTTT. The encoded protein is CASSPQNGNTIYF. The entire variable domain, with the rest obtained from reference TRBV7-7 and TRBJ1-3, is as follows: GAGVSQSPRYKVTKRGQDVTLRCDPISSHATLYWYQQALGQGPEFLTYFNYEAQPDKSGLPSDRFSAERPEGSISTLTIQRTEQRDSAMYRCASSPQNGNTIYFGEGSWLTVV.

V is TRBV20-1 and J is TRBJ1-1, with D perhaps TRBD1 (5 bases). CDR1 is DFQATT and CDR2 is SNEGSKA in the germline V gene (reference sequence). Trimming shortened V by 5 bases and J by 4 bases, and 8 bases separated the two germline ends. The CDR3 sequence is 11 residues long. CDR3 loop: CSARGATEAFF. For the CDR3, the DNA is TGCAGTGCTCGTGGGGCCACTGAAGCTTTCTTT.

As DNA, the CDR3 is TGCAGTGCTAGTATCGGGACCCAGTACTTC. Translation gives CSASIGTQYF. The rearrangement joins TRBV20-1 to TRBJ2-5; D unclear. Germline V gene lookup returns CDR1 DFQATT and CDR2 SNEGSKA (reference sequence). The CDR3 contains 10 residues. V lost 3 bases and J lost 7, with 6 bases in between.

The gene calls are TRBV27 and TRBJ1-1, with D perhaps matching TRBD1 (5 bases). Germline V gene sequence: CDR1 MNHEY, CDR2 SMNVEV (reference sequence). This CDR3 contains 12 residues. The V gene lost 8 bases and the J gene lost 7 bases, with 14 bases spanning the gap. CDR3 amino acids: CASGRWDREAFF. In nucleotides, the CDR3 is TGTGCCAGCGGTAGGTGGGACCGTGAAGCTTTCTTT.

The chain links TRBV30 to TRBJ2-3; TRBD1 agrees at 8 bases. Germline CDR1 is GTSNPN and CDR2 is SVGIG (reference sequence). This CDR3 contains 15 residues. With 5 bases clipped from V and 0 bases from J, the junction kept 7 bases outside the gene matches. CDR3 sequence reads: CAWDPGGSSTDTQYF. CDR3 bases: TGTGCCTGGGATCCAGGGGGCAGTAGCACAGATACGCAGTATTTT.

This clone has a single count. The chain has TRBV5-8 and TRBJ2-3; the D is unclear. Germline values: CDR1 SGHTS, CDR2 YDEGEE. V gave up 6 bases and J gave up 6 bases, with 11 bases separating them. The CDR3 is made up of 12 amino acids. The CDR3 loop is CASKGIRDTQYF. DNA of the CDR3: TGTGCCAGCAAAGGGATTCGGGATACGCAGTATTTT.

This chain links TRBV5-1 with TRBJ2-7; TRBD1 matches 7 bases. The CDR3 spans 16 residues. Germline trimming cut 2 bases from V and 4 bases from J; bases unmatched to any gene: 12. The germline V gene has CDR1 SGHRS and CDR2 YFSETQ. The CDR3 nucleotides are TGCGCCAGCAGCTTAACCGGGACAGCCTCGTCTTACGAGCAGTACTTC. Its translation is CASSLTGTASSYEQYF.

This rearrangement joins TRBV6-6 to TRBJ1-2, with 8 bases aligning to TRBD1. The CDR3 contains 13 residues. Germline CDR1 MNHNY, CDR2 SVGAGI (reference sequence). The V and J ends lost 8 bases and 8 bases, in that order; junction bases with no gene match: 10. DNA of the CDR3: TGTGCCAGCTGGGGCAGGGGGCTTTGGGGCTACACCTTC. Translation gives CASWGRGLWGYTF.

Only a few counts were recorded for this clone. This chain uses TRBV7-9 with TRBJ2-2, with 9 nucleotides matching TRBD1. Germline V gene lookup returns CDR1 SEHNR and CDR2 FQNEAQ (reference sequence). V gave up 5 bases and J gave up 8 bases; unmatched junction bases: 12. This CDR3 is built from 16 residues. The CDR3 reads CASSPPGTGLRGELFF. CDR3 nucleotide sequence: TGTGCCAGCAGCCCCCCCGGGACAGGGTTGAGGGGGGAGCTGTTTTTT.

This clone appeared a single time. V is TRBV5-1 and J is TRBJ2-2, with D possibly being TRBD2 (5 bases). V lost 2 bases and J lost 1, with 15 bases in between. The germline V gene has CDR1 SGHRS and CDR2 YFSETQ. The CDR3 is 17 amino acids. The CDR3 reads CASSLGGTFQNTGELFF. CDR3 DNA: TGCGCCAGCAGCTTAGGAGGAACCTTTCAGAACACCGGGGAGCTGTTTTTT.

This clone was recorded once. The rearrangement joins TRBV9 to TRBJ1-2; the D is unclear. CDR3 length: 13 amino acids. The V gene's germline CDR1 is SGDLS and CDR2 YYNGEE. Trimming left V 0 bases short and J 3 bases short, with 6 bases between. The CDR3, as DNA: TGTGCCAGCAGCGTAGCCACGGACTATGGCTACACCTTC. It translates to CASSVATDYGYTF.

The genes are TRBV7-9 and TRBJ1-2, with TRBD1 identical over 7 bases. CDR1 is SEHNR and CDR2 is FQNEAQ in the germline V gene (reference sequence). Trimming cost V 5 bases and J 0 bases; bases outside gene matches: 9. CDR3 length: 16 amino acids. CDR3 residues: CASSPHLTGPNYGYTF. The CDR3 nucleotides are TGTGCCAGCAGCCCCCACCTGACAGGGCCTAACTATGGCTACACCTTC.

The gene calls are TRBV19 and TRBJ1-2; 8 bases align to TRBD1. V trimming: 10 bases; J trimming: 4 bases; junction bases outside the gene matches: 11. This CDR3 comprises 14 residues. The germline CDR1 and CDR2 sequences are LNHDA and SQIVND (reference sequence). CDR3 sequence reads: CATLDREIRYGYTF. The DNA of the CDR3 is TGTGCCACCCTGGACAGGGAGATTCGCTATGGCTACACCTTC.

This clone was observed a few times. DNA for the CDR3: TGTGCCAGCAGCCCGGCAGGGCGAGAGGGGGAAAAACTGTTTTTT. It is translated as CASSPAGREGEKLFF. The genes are TRBV11-2 and TRBJ1-4, with a weak D call TRBD1 (5 bases). CDR3 length equals 15 residues. The V and J ends lost 5 bases and 8 bases respectively, with 18 bases between them. In germline, CDR1 is SGHAT, CDR2 FQNNGV.

This chain links TRBV7-9 with TRBJ1-5; no clear D. The V and J ends lost 4 bases and 2 bases respectively, with 9 bases between them. The CDR3 is 14 amino acids. Germline V gives CDR1 SEHNR, CDR2 FQNEAQ (reference sequence). The CDR3 is CASSSSGGNQPQHF. The CDR3 DNA reads TGTGCCAGCAGCTCATCGGGTGGCAATCAGCCCCAGCATTTT. The complete variable domain, with remaining parts taken from reference TRBV7-9 and TRBJ1-5, reads DTGVSQNPRHKITKRGQNVTFRCDPISEHNRLYWYRQTLGQGPEFLTYFQNEAQLEKSRLLSDRFSAERPKGSFSTLEIQRTEQGDSAMYLCASSSSGGNQPQHFGDGTRLSIL.

Here the CDR3 DNA reads TGCGCCAGCAGCGCGGGACAGGGTAATGAAAAACTGTTTTTT. Its protein is CASSAGQGNEKLFF. J is TRBJ1-4 and V is TRBV4-3; 9 bases map to TRBD1. V shed 5 bases, J shed 4 bases, and the junction held 2 bases outside the gene matches. The CDR3 has 14 residues. The V gene's germline CDR1 is LGHNA and CDR2 YSLEER.

The chain links TRBV13 to TRBJ1-1; D uncertain. This CDR3 contains 12 residues. Germline V CDR1 and CDR2: PRHDT, FYEKMQ (reference sequence). The V gene lost 3 bases and the J gene lost 5 bases, with 7 bases spanning the gap. The CDR3 DNA is TGTGCCAGCAGCTTGGGTAGGACTGAAGCTTTCTTT. Its translation is CASSLGRTEAFF.

This chain links TRBV7-9 with TRBJ2-1; D gene unclear. V lost 1 base and J lost 9, with 7 bases in between. Germline V lookup: CDR1 SEHNR, CDR2 FQNEAQ (reference sequence). The CDR3 has 12 amino acids. The chain's CDR3 is CASSLESGEQFF. The CDR3, as DNA: TGTGCCAGCAGCTTAGAGTCTGGTGAGCAGTTCTTC.